What follows describes a single T cell receptor (beta chain). Its antigen is still unknown. CDR3 length: 11 residues. Germline V gives CDR1 SQVTM, CDR2 ANQGSEA. The data originate from a study of T cell responses to AZD1222 COVID-19 vaccine. Overall study findings and caveats: A mostly white British donor set with more females was recruited, and clonal diversity was possibly underestimated.

The repertoire was sequenced with immunoSEQ multiplex PCR; TCRdb's copy has only in-frame clones and lacks some. The sample holds more than 80,000 clones, 90% seen once. This sample comprised peripheral blood, obtained 28 days after the second AZD1222 dose. The V and J genes are TRBV29-1 and TRBJ1-1; no clear D. The receptor was derived from an adult who received the AZD1222 COVID-19 vaccine. The CDR3 nucleotides read TGCTCCAGGACCTCGGGCACTGAAGCTTTCTTT. Translation gives CSRTSGTEAFF. The entire variable domain, with the rest obtained from reference TRBV29-1 and TRBJ1-1, is as follows: SAVISQKPSRDICQRGTSLTIQCQVDSQVTMMFWYRQQPGQSLTLIATANQGSEATYESGFVIDKFPISRPNLTFSTLTVSNMSPEDSSIYLCSRTSGTEAFFGQGTRLTVV.